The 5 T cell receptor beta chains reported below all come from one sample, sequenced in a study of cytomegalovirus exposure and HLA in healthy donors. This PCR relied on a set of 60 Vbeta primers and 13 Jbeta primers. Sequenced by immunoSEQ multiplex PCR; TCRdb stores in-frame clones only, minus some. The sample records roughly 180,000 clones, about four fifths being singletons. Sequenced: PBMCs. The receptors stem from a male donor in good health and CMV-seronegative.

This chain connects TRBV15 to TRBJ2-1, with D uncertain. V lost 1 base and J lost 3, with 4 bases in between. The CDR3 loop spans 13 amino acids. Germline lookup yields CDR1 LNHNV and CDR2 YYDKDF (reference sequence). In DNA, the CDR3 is TGTGCCACCAGCAGAGGCAGCTACAATGAGCAGTTCTTC. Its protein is CATSRGSYNEQFF.

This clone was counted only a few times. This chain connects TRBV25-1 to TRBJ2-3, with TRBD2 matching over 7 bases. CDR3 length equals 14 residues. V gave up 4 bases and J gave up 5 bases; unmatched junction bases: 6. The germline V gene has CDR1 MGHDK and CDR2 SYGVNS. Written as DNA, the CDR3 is TGTGCCAGCAGTGTGGGTGGGAGGGGAGATACGCAGTATTTT. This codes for CASSVGGRGDTQYF.

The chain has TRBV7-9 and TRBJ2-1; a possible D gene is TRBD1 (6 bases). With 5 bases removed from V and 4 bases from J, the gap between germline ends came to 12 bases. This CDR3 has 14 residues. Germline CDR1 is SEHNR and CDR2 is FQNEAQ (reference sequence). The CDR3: CASSPLGAYNEQFF. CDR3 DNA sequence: TGTGCCAGCAGCCCGTTGGGGGCATACAATGAGCAGTTCTTC.

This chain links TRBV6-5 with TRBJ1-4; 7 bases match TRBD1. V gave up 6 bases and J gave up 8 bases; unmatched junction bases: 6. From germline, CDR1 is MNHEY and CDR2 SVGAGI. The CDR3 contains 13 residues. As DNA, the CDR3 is TGTGCCAGCAGAGACAGGGTTGGGGAAAAACTGTTTTTT. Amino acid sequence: CASRDRVGEKLFF.

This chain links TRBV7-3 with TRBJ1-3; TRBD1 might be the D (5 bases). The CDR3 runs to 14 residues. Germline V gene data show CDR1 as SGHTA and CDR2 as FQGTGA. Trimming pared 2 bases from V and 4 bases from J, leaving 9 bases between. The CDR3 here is CASSLQGSGNTIYF. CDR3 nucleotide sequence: TGTGCCAGCAGCTTACAGGGCTCCGGAAACACCATATATTTT.